The source of this TCR beta chain is a study of cytomegalovirus exposure and HLA in healthy donors. Study-wide points: A list of approximately 160 TCR beta chains associated with cytomegalovirus was given. CMV serostatus was the only recorded immune exposure for donors. Follow-up analysis later connected one missense variant in DCLRE1C with trimming of TCR beta V- and J-genes. As a later analysis revealed, most CMV-associated TCR beta chains appeared HLA-restricted.

Of note for this clone: What it binds is unknown. Other DNA sequences in this specimen translate into the identical CDR3.

PCR employed 60 Vbeta and 13 Jbeta primers. Sequencing used immunoSEQ multiplex PCR; TCRdb keeps in-frame clones, though not all of them. The sample includes about 190,000 clones, around 79% seen only once; the top ten take 1.5% to 2%. The TCR sequence derives from a woman aged 18 to 35 in good health and CMV-seronegative. The specimen was PBMCs.

CDR3 residues: CASTDWEAEAFF. DNA of the CDR3: TGTGCCAGCACTGATTGGGAGGCTGAAGCTTTCTTT. The V call is TRBV28, the J call TRBJ1-1; D is uncertain. The CDR3 loop spans 12 amino acids. Between the trimmed V and J ends, which lost 7 bases and 6 bases, there was a span of 12 bases. CDR1 MDHEN and CDR2 SYDVKM come from the germline V gene.